One and the same sample provided the 25 T cell receptor beta chains below, sequenced in a study of circulating CD8 cells and anti-PD-1 response in melanoma. TCR libraries were prepared from approximately 15 ng of total RNA with the QIAseq Immune Repertoire TCR panel. Each CDR3 protein gets one entry after TCRdb re-called the reads with MiXCR. The table lists roughly 940 distinct CDR3 sequences, about 7.3% of them singletons, with approximately 15% in the top ten. Sorting of live CD3+CD8+TCRalphabeta+ cells by PD-1 and/or TIGIT gave four subsets. The source was CD8+ T cells from PBMCs, collected at baseline or after one month of anti-PD-1 therapy (not recorded which). These TCRs come from a human donor with melanoma.

Turning to this clonotype: This is likely a read error, given that the CDR3 carries no conserved phenylalanine or tryptophan at its end. V is TRBV25-1 and J is TRBJ1-2; 10 nucleotides match TRBD1. Per the germline V gene, CDR1 is MGHDK and CDR2 is SYGVNS. V shed 6 bases, J shed 6 bases, and the junction held 4 bases outside the gene matches. The CDR3 sequence is 13 residues long. As DNA, the CDR3 is TGTGCCAGCAGCGGGACAGGGGACAATGGCTACACCTAC. As protein: CASSGTGDNGYTY.

A word on this clonotype: This may arise from a read error, as a much more abundant clone is one base away. Likely a read error: the CDR3 ends without its conserved phenylalanine or tryptophan. The chain couples TRBV28 to TRBJ2-7, with 9 bases identical to TRBD2. J lost 6 bases, V lost 5 bases, and 2 bases had no gene match. The CDR3 runs 12 residues. CDR1 is MDHEN, CDR2 SYDVKM, per germline. This CDR3 reads CASSGTSFEQYS. The CDR3 region has the DNA TGTGCCAGCAGTGGGACTAGCTTCGAGCAGTACTCC.

This clonotype rates as medium-sized. This chain connects TRBV7-3 to TRBJ1-5; D is ambiguous. This CDR3 contains 11 residues. Germline CDR1 SGHTA, CDR2 FQGTGA. V was pared by 5 bases and J by 7 bases, with 6 bases between. CDR3 amino acids: CASSATQPQHF. The CDR3 bases are TGTGCCAGCAGCGCCACCCAGCCCCAGCATTTT.

This clonotype is deemed large (0.1 to 1%). CDR3 DNA sequence: TGTGCCAGCAGTTTAGGACGTGGGACAGATACGCAGTATTTT. Protein product: CASSLGRGTDTQYF. The chain links TRBV27 to TRBJ2-3; D gene ambiguous. Trimming took 2 bases from V and 3 from J, leaving 9 bases between them. The CDR3 is 14 amino acids. Germline CDR1 MNHEY, CDR2 SMNVEV (reference sequence).

This clonotype counts as medium-sized (0.01 to 0.1%). The rearrangement links TRBV27 to TRBJ2-7; D uncertain. Germline CDR1 MNHEY, CDR2 SMNVEV (reference sequence). The CDR3 loop spans 14 amino acids. Between the trimmed V and J ends, which lost 3 bases and 0 bases, there was a span of 9 bases. CDR3 loop: CASSLGFSSYEQYF. The CDR3 DNA is TGTGCCAGCAGTTTGGGATTCAGCTCCTACGAGCAGTACTTC.

This clonotype counts as medium-sized. The chain recombines TRBV28 with TRBJ2-3; TRBD2 matches at 14 bases. V lost 6 bases, J lost 0 bases, and 5 bases stayed unmatched. CDR1 is MDHEN, CDR2 SYDVKM, per germline. CDR3 length: 17 amino acids. The CDR3 protein is CASSLGTSGGSTDTQYF. CDR3 nucleotides: TGTGCCAGCAGCCTCGGGACTAGCGGGGGCAGCACAGATACGCAGTATTTT.

This clonotype is categorized as large. The chain carries TRBV4-2 and TRBJ2-5; D is unclear. Germline V gene data show CDR1 as LGHNA and CDR2 as YNFKEQ. The CDR3 has 15 residues. V was shortened by 0 bases and J by 7 bases, with 15 bases between the two germline ends. The CDR3 protein is CASSQDQGVAGTQYF. As DNA, the CDR3 is TGTGCCAGCAGCCAAGATCAAGGTGTGGCTGGGACCCAGTACTTC.

This clonotype is labeled large. Here the CDR3 reads CASGPGTGFHGYTF. CDR3 sequence (DNA): TGTGCCAGCGGACCCGGGACAGGGTTTCATGGCTACACCTTC. The V and J genes are TRBV7-2 and TRBJ1-2, with 9 positions matching TRBD1. Germline assignment: CDR1 SGHTA and CDR2 FQGNSA. After removal of 8 bases from V and 6 bases from J, the junction contained 10 bases not matched to a gene. The CDR3 runs 14 residues.

This clonotype was observed a few times. The rearrangement links TRBV28 to TRBJ2-5; TRBD2 might be the D (6 bases). V lost 4 bases, J lost 4 bases, and 7 bases lay in between. The CDR3 loop spans 12 amino acids. Germline assignment: CDR1 MDHEN and CDR2 SYDVKM. The CDR3 region has the DNA TGTGCCAGCAGTTCCGGGGGAGAGACCCAGTACTTC. Its translation is CASSSGGETQYF.

Sample share makes this clonotype medium-sized. This sequence joins TRBV12-3 or TRBV12-4 and TRBJ1-2, with 10 bases identical to TRBD1. CDR3 length: 13 amino acids. Trimming took 8 bases from V and 4 from J; bases not matched to a gene: 4. CDR3 nucleotides: TGTGCCAGCGGCCGGGACAGGGGCTATGGCTACACCTTC. Translating gives CASGRDRGYGYTF.

By its share, this clonotype is medium-sized (0.01 to 0.1%). The CDR3 bases are TGTGCCAGCAGTTACTCGAATCAGGACAACTACGAGCAGTACTTC. Translation: CASSYSNQDNYEQYF. V and J are TRBV6-5 and TRBJ2-7; D perhaps matches TRBD1 (5 bases). This CDR3 is 15 amino acids long. Trimming left V 0 bases short and J 3 bases short, with 12 bases between. Germline values: CDR1 MNHEY, CDR2 SVGAGI.

In its sample, this clonotype is large (0.1 to 1%). The rearrangement joins TRBV13 to TRBJ1-2; D call uncertain. The CDR3 has 11 residues. V lost 1 base and J lost 14, with 11 bases in between. Germline V CDR1 and CDR2: PRHDT, FYEKMQ (reference sequence). The CDR3 reads CASSLAARPTF. In DNA, the CDR3 is TGTGCCAGCAGCTTAGCGGCCAGGCCAACCTTC. The entire variable domain, with the rest obtained from reference TRBV13 and TRBJ1-2, is as follows: AAGVIQSPRHLIKEKRETATLKCYPIPRHDTVYWYQQGPGQDPQFLISFYEKMQSDKGSIPDRFSAQQFSDYHSELNMSSLELGDSALYFCASSLAARPTFGSGTRLTVV.

This clonotype counts as hyperexpanded. The V and J genes are TRBV7-2 and TRBJ2-7; D may be TRBD2 (6 bases). CDR1 SGHTA and CDR2 FQGNSA come from the germline V gene. The V end lost 4 bases, the J end lost 7 bases, and 11 bases lay between the germline ends. This CDR3 has 12 residues. CDR3 sequence (DNA): TGTGCCAGCAGCTCCCAGACTAGAGAGCAGTACTTC. Its translation is CASSSQTREQYF.

By share, this clonotype ranks as medium-sized. The junction departs from the called germline gene at one end, perhaps through a read error. The chain carries TRBV4-3 and TRBJ2-3; 8 bases match TRBD2. Per the germline V gene, CDR1 is LGHNA and CDR2 is YSLEER. The CDR3 consists of 17 residues. Here the CDR3 DNA reads TGTGCCAGCAGCCAAGATCCAGCGGGAGTTACCACAGATACGCAGTATTTT. The encoded protein is CASSQDPAGVTTDTQYF.

Within the sample, this clonotype is large. The CDR3 DNA sequence: TGTGCCAGCAGCCTCTCAGTGGGCGAGCAGTACTTC. It codes for CASSLSVGEQYF. The V call is TRBV27, the J call TRBJ2-7; D not resolved. The CDR3 length is 12 residues. The V end lost 6 bases, the J end lost 6 bases, and 12 bases lay between the germline ends. Germline lookup yields CDR1 MNHEY and CDR2 SMNVEV (reference sequence).

Relative to its sample, this clonotype is large. The rearrangement joins TRBV20-1 to TRBJ2-7; tentatively, D is TRBD1 (6 bases). Germline V CDR1 and CDR2: DFQATT, SNEGSKA (reference sequence). The length of the CDR3 is 14 residues. Trimming cost V 3 bases and J 7 bases, with 19 bases left between them. The CDR3 is CSASGTSDLSEQYF. CDR3 nucleotides: TGCAGTGCTAGCGGGACATCGGATTTAAGTGAGCAGTACTTC.

Concerning this clonotype itself: This clone may be a read error of a much larger clone one base away. No conserved phenylalanine or tryptophan is present at the end of the CDR3, so a read error is the likely explanation. J is TRBJ2-1 and V is TRBV27, with D unclear. CDR3 length: 11 amino acids. Per the germline V gene, CDR1 is MNHEY and CDR2 is SMNVEV (reference sequence). Deletions cut 3 bases from V and 9 bases from J, with 6 bases between. CDR3 bases: TGTGCCAGCAGTTTCCGAACTGAGCAGTTCTCC. Translated: CASSFRTEQFS.

Judged by abundance, this clonotype is medium-sized (0.01 to 0.1%). The chain joins TRBV24-1 to TRBJ2-7; 7 nucleotides line up with TRBD1. The CDR3 contains 15 residues. V dropped 3 bases and J dropped 4; count of bases not matched to a gene: 8. Per the germline V gene, CDR1 is KGHDR and CDR2 is SFDVKD. The CDR3 loop is CATSDGTVQGYEQYF. The CDR3 bases are TGTGCCACCAGTGATGGGACAGTACAGGGGTACGAGCAGTACTTC.

Sample share makes this clonotype medium-sized. The chain couples TRBV4-3 to TRBJ2-1; TRBD1 is a possible D gene (6 bases). Germline CDR1 LGHNA, CDR2 YSLEER. Trimming stripped 3 bases from V and 4 bases from J, with 13 bases between. The CDR3 length is 15 residues. CDR3 sequence: CASSQDGGRYNEQFF. In DNA, the CDR3 is TGCGCCAGCAGCCAGGATGGGGGCAGGTACAATGAGCAGTTCTTC.

By sample fraction, this clonotype is large (0.1 to 1%). V gene TRBV5-4 combines with J gene TRBJ1-1; no reliable D call. The CDR3 loop spans 12 amino acids. Germline lookup yields CDR1 SGHNT and CDR2 YYREEE (reference sequence). Deletions cut 2 bases from V and 2 bases from J, with 4 bases between. Written as DNA, the CDR3 is TGTGCCAGCAGCTTACGAAACACTGAAGCTTTCTTT. Its protein is CASSLRNTEAFF.

In regard to this clonotype: A much larger clone differs from this one at a single base, so this may be a read error. The rearrangement uses TRBV30 and TRBJ1-1; tentative D call: TRBD1 (6 bases). CDR3 length: 8 residues. Between the trimmed V and J ends, which lost 7 bases and 12 bases, there was a span of 9 bases. From germline, CDR1 is GTSNPN and CDR2 SVGIG (reference sequence). This CDR3 reads CAYTGTFF. CDR3 coding DNA: TGTGCCTACACAGGGACTTTCTTT.

By its share, this clonotype is medium-sized. The rearrangement joins TRBV28 to TRBJ2-5; D uncertain. Trimming pared 4 bases from V and 2 bases from J, leaving 8 bases between. In germline, CDR1 is MDHEN, CDR2 SYDVKM. The CDR3 spans 13 residues. The CDR3 loop reads CASSSPEQETQYF. The CDR3 DNA reads TGTGCCAGCAGTTCCCCGGAACAAGAGACCCAGTACTTC.

Only a few counts were recorded for this clonotype. The rearrangement links TRBV5-4 to TRBJ1-1; D not certain. Per the germline V gene, CDR1 is SGHNT and CDR2 is YYREEE (reference sequence). Deletions cut 0 bases from V and 5 bases from J, with 2 bases between. The length of the CDR3 is 11 residues. The CDR3 nucleotides read TGTGCCAGCAGCTTGGGGACTGAAGCTTTCTTT. It translates to CASSLGTEAFF.

This clonotype was picked up one time. Compared with germline, one end of the junction differs, possibly owing to a read error. The chain employs TRBV19 and TRBJ2-7, with 9 bases identical to TRBD2. The CDR3 totals 15 residues. CDR1 and CDR2 from the germline V gene are LNHDA and SQIVND (reference sequence). CDR3 residues: CASGIDSGSLNEQYF. The CDR3 DNA follows: TGTGCCAGTGGTATAGATAGCGGGAGTCTGAACGAGCAGTACTTC. Looking up the rest from reference TRBV19 and TRBJ2-7 gives the full variable domain: DGGITQSPKYLFRKEGQNVTLSCEQNLNHDAMYWYRQDPGQGLRLIYYSQIVNDFQKGDIAEGYSVSREKKESFPLTVTSAQKNPTAFYLCASGIDSGSLNEQYFGPGTRLTVT.

Relative to its sample, this clonotype is medium-sized (0.01 to 0.1%). The rearrangement joins TRBV27 to TRBJ2-2; 7 positions agree with TRBD1. V lost 0 bases and J lost 7; bases outside the gene matches: 8. Germline-derived CDR1 and CDR2 are MNHEY and SMNVEV (reference sequence). This CDR3 has 16 amino acids. The CDR3 DNA reads as TGTGCCAGCAGTTTATCCGGCAGGGGGTATAGCGGGGAGCTGTTTTTT. It is translated as CASSLSGRGYSGELFF.